The subject of this entry is one T cell receptor beta chain. Its antigen is not known. Given a much more abundant clone one base away, this may be a read error. The missing conserved phenylalanine or tryptophan at the end of this CDR3 makes a read error likely. A UMI-containing oligonucleotide was joined by 3' ligation to the TCR cDNA template. Whole blood, 2.5 ml, came from adult healthy volunteers. Reverse transcription used DNase-treated unsorted total RNA, aiming for about 1 to 1,100 ng. The sample is drawn from a study of naive and memory T cell subsets. Notes on the study in general: TCR transcript changes with activation or differentiation may affect this RNA method.

With 5 bases clipped from V and 0 bases from J, the junction kept 13 bases outside the gene matches. The CDR3 has 17 residues. Germline CDR1 LGHNA, CDR2 YSLEER. Four PCR rounds used nested alpha and beta constant region primers plus the SP2 primer. Alpha and beta constant region primers primed reverse transcription for blood and skin samples. TCRdb redid the calling of the 5' RACE reads with MiXCR, one entry per CDR3 protein. The table lists some 60,000 distinct CDR3 sequences, about 7.1% of them singletons, with more than 7.5% in the top ten. V usage is TRBV4-3 and J usage is TRBJ2-7; TRBD1 matches at 7 bases. This TCR was sampled from a female donor in good health. The CDR3 is CASSYNYRRDSSYEQYS. CDR3 DNA sequence: TGCGCCAGCAGCTATAACTATCGACGGGACAGCTCCTACGAGCAGTACTCC.